This TCR beta chain is from a study of technical replicates of blood from a few donors. With 4 bases removed from V and 3 bases from J, the gap between germline ends came to 13 bases. Germline CDR1 SQVTM, CDR2 ANQGSEA. This CDR3 is built from 13 residues. The repertoire was sequenced with immunoSEQ multiplex PCR; TCRdb's copy has only in-frame clones and lacks some. The data show 35,000 to 50,000 clones, roughly 96% seen once. The TCR sequence derives from a human donor in good health. Sequenced input: T cells isolated from PBMCs. The chain carries TRBV29-1 and TRBJ2-7; the D is unclear. CDR3 protein: CSVVSLINYEQYF. Written as DNA, the CDR3 is TGCAGCGTTGTTTCACTAATCAACTACGAGCAGTACTTC.